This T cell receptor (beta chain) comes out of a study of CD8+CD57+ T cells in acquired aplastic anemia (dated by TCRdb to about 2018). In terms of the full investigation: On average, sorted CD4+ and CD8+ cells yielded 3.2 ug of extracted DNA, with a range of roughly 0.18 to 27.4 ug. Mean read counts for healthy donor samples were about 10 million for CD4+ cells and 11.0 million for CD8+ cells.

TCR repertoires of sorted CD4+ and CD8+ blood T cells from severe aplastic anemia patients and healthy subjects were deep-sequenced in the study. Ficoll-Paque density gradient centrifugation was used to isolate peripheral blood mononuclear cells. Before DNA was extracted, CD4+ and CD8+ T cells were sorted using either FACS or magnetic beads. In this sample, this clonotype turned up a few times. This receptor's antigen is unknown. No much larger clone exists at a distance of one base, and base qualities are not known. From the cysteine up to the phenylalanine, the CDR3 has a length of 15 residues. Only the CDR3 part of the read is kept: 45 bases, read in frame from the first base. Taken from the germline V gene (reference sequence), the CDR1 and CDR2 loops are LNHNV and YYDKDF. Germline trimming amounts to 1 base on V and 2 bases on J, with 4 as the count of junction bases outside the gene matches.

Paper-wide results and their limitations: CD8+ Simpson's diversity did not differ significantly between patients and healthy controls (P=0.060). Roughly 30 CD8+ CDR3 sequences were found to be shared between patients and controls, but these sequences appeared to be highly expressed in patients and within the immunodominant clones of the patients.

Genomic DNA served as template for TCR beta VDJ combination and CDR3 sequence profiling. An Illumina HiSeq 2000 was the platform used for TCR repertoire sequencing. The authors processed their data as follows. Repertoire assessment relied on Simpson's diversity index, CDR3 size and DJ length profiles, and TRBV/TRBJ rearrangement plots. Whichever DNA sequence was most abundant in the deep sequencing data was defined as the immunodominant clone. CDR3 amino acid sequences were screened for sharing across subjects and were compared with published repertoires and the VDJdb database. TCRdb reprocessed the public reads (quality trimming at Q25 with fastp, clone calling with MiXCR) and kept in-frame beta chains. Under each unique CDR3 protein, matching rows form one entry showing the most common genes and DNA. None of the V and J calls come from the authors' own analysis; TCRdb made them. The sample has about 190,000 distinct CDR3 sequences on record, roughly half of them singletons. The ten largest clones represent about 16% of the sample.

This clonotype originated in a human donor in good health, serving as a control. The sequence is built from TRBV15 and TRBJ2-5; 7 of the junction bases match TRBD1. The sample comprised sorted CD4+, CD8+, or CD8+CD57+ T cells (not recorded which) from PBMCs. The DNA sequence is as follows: TGTGCCACCAGCAGAGGTGGGGACAGACAAGAGACCCAGTACTTC. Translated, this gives CATSRGGDRQETQYF.